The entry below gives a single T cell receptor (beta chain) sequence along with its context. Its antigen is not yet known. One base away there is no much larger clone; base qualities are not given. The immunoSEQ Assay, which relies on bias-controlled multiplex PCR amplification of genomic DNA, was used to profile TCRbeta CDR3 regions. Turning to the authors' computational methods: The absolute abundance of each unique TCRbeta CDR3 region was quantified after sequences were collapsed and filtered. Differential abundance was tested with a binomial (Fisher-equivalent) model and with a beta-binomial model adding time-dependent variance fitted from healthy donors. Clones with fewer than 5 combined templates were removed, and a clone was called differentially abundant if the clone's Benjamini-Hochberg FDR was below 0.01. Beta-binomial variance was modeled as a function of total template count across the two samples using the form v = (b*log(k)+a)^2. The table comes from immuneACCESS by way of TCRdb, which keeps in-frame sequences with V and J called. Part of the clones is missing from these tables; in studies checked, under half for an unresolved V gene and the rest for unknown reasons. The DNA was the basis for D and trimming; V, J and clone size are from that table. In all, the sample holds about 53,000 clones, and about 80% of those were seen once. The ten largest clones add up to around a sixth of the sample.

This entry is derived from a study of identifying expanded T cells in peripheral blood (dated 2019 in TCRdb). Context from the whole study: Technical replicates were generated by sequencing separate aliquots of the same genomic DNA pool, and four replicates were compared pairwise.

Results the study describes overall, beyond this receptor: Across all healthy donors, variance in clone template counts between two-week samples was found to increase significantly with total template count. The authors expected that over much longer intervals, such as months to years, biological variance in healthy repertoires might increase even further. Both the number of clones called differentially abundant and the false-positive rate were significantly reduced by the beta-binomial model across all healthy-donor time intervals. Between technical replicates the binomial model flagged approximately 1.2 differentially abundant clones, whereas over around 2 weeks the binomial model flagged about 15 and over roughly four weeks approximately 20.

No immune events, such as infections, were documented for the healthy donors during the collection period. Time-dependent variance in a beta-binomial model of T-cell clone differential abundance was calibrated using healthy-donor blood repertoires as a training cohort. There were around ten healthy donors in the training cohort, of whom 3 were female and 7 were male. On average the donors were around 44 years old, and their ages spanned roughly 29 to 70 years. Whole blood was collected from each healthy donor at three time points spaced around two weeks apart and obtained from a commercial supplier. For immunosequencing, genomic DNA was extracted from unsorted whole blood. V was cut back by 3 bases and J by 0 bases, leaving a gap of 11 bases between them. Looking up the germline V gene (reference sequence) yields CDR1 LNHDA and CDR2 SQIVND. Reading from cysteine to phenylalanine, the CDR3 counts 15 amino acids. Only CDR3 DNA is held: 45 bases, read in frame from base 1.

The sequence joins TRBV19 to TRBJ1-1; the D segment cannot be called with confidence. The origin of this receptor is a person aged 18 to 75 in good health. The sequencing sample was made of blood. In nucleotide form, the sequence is TGTGCCAGTAGTATCAGACCGGGGATGAACACTGAAGCTTTCTTT. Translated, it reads CASSIRPGMNTEAFF.